This T cell receptor beta chain was documented in a study of shared clonotypes between healthy human individuals. The naive CD8 population came from CD45RO-negative cells selected for CCR7, without terminally differentiated effector memory CD45RA+ cells. The donors were adults (healthy and HIV-negative) with no recent acute infections or vaccinations. V dropped 5 bases and J dropped 0 bases, with 8 bases sitting between them. This CDR3 region has 14 residues. Germline V lookup: CDR1 LNHNV, CDR2 YYDKDF (reference sequence). Comments on this clone: Its antigen is unknown.

Method: immunoSEQ multiplex PCR; TCRdb's copy keeps in-frame clones and lacks some. Among around 1.9 million clones listed, 85% to 95% were seen once. Overall study findings and caveats: The diversity represented, both genetic and in exposure history, was limited by few donors.

The source of this sequence is a young man in good health. Some clones in this sample may be carry-over from other donors' samples. The V and J genes are TRBV15 and TRBJ2-1, with D hard to call. Sequences were obtained from naive CD8+ T cells from PBMCs. This CDR3 is CATSAMSSYNEQFF. The DNA for the CDR3 is TGTGCCACCAGCGCGATGAGCTCCTACAATGAGCAGTTCTTC.